Listed here are 14 T cell receptor beta chains from one sample, sequenced in a study of CD8+ T cells in alopecia areata. Extraction of RNA preceded its reverse transcription into cDNA, which served as the sequencing template. Clones were read by immunoSEQ multiplex PCR, and TCRdb kept only the in-frame ones, dropping some. The data hold 140,000 to 150,000 clones, with around 47% observed a single time. Sequencing used CD4+ T cells sorted from blood. The origin of the receptors is a human donor with alopecia areata.

Ten or more counts support this clone. V gene TRBV7-9 combines with J gene TRBJ2-1, with TRBD2 as a possible D gene (5 bases). This CDR3 contains 15 residues. Trimming took off 2 bases at V and 6 bases at J, with 14 bases between the two ends. From germline, CDR1 is SEHNR and CDR2 FQNEAQ (reference sequence). The CDR3 reads CASSLSGTAGNEQFF. The CDR3 DNA follows: TGTGCCAGCAGCTTAAGCGGTACGGCCGGCAATGAGCAGTTCTTC.

This clone was recorded a few times. This rearrangement joins TRBV28 to TRBJ2-2, with D uncertain. CDR1 and CDR2 from the germline V gene are MDHEN and SYDVKM. Trimming left V 2 bases short and J 14 bases short, with 15 bases between. CDR3 length equals 13 residues. Here the CDR3 reads CASSLPDLRKLFF. As DNA, the CDR3 is TGTGCCAGCAGTTTACCAGATCTCCGGAAACTGTTTTTT.

The gene calls are TRBV27 and TRBJ1-5; 7 nucleotides match TRBD1. Germline CDR1 reads MNHEY; CDR2 reads SMNVEV (reference sequence). J was trimmed by 5 bases and V by 6 bases; bases with no gene match: 7. The CDR3 totals 14 residues. The CDR3 is CASSPGTVYQPQHF. In DNA, the CDR3 is TGTGCCAGCAGCCCTGGGACAGTGTATCAGCCCCAGCATTTT.

V usage is TRBV5-4 and J usage is TRBJ2-5, with D possibly TRBD2 on 6 matching bases. The CDR3 covers 15 residues. CDR1 is SGHNT and CDR2 is YYREEE in the germline V gene (reference sequence). Trimming took 1 base from V and 4 from J, leaving 14 bases between them. CDR3 coding DNA: TGTGCCAGCAGCTTGTTGGAAAGGAGGGGAGAGACCCAGTACTTC. Its protein product is CASSLLERRGETQYF.

As concerns this clone: Additional DNA sequences in this sample encode the identical CDR3. The V and J genes are TRBV5-1 and TRBJ2-7; D call uncertain. Per the germline V gene, CDR1 is SGHRS and CDR2 is YFSETQ. The V end was cut by 0 bases, the J end by 4 bases, with 2 bases between. This CDR3 has 11 amino acids. CDR3 region: CASSLEYEQYF. CDR3 DNA sequence: TGCGCCAGCAGCTTGGAATACGAGCAGTACTTC.

The CDR3 nucleotides are TGTGCCTGGGGAATGGGGGACTTGGATCAGCCCCAGCATTTT. This sequence encodes CAWGMGDLDQPQHF. The chain is built from TRBV30 and TRBJ1-5, with D possibly TRBD1 on 5 matching bases. Trimming took off 5 bases at V and 5 bases at J, with 16 bases between the two ends. Germline-derived CDR1 and CDR2 are GTSNPN and SVGIG (reference sequence). The CDR3 consists of 14 residues. The full variable domain, rest sourced from reference TRBV30 and TRBJ1-5, is SQTIHQWPATLVQPVGSPLSLECTVEGTSNPNLYWYRQAAGRGLQLLFYSVGIGQISSEVPQNLSASRPQDRQFILSSKKLLLSDSGFYLCAWGMGDLDQPQHFGDGTRLSIL.

This clone appeared a few times. V and J are TRBV19 and TRBJ2-4, with 9 bases that match TRBD1. V gave up 5 bases and J gave up 8 bases; unmatched junction bases: 10. This CDR3 has 15 residues. Germline CDR1 reads LNHDA; CDR2 reads SQIVND (reference sequence). The CDR3 nucleotides read TGTGCCAGTAGTTCCTCCGGGACAGGGTGGGACATTCAGTACTTC. Its translation: CASSSSGTGWDIQYF. Filled out from reference TRBV19 and TRBJ2-4, the complete variable domain reads DGGITQSPKYLFRKEGQNVTLSCEQNLNHDAMYWYRQDPGQGLRLIYYSQIVNDFQKGDIAEGYSVSREKKESFPLTVTSAQKNPTAFYLCASSSSGTGWDIQYFGAGTRLSVL.

There are a few counts of this clone. The chain has TRBV19 and TRBJ2-7, with a weak D call TRBD1 (6 bases). Deletions cut 10 bases from V and 3 bases from J, with 16 bases between. CDR1 and CDR2 (germline): LNHDA, SQIVND (reference sequence). The CDR3 has 13 amino acids. The CDR3: CATGKDSVYEQYF. For the CDR3, the DNA is TGTGCCACCGGAAAGGACAGCGTCTACGAGCAGTACTTC.

The chain recombines TRBV28 with TRBJ2-7, with D perhaps being TRBD1 or TRBD2 (5 bases each). The germline V gene has CDR1 MDHEN and CDR2 SYDVKM. Deletions cut 6 bases from V and 3 bases from J, with 15 bases between. The CDR3 sequence is 14 residues long. CDR3 sequence: CASSPIRGVYEQYF. DNA of the CDR3: TGTGCCAGCAGCCCAATTAGGGGAGTCTACGAGCAGTACTTC.

CDR3 loop: CASSLAAGGPNEQFF. CDR3 coding DNA: TGTGCCAGCAGCTTAGCGGCGGGAGGGCCCAATGAGCAGTTCTTC. The chain is built from TRBV11-2 and TRBJ2-1, with TRBD2 matching over 9 bases. The CDR3 spans 15 residues. V shed 1 base and J 6 bases; nucleotides not matched to a gene: 4. The V gene's germline CDR1 is SGHAT and CDR2 FQNNGV. Full variable domain (missing parts from reference TRBV11-2 and TRBJ2-1): EAGVAQSPRYKIIEKRQSVAFWCNPISGHATLYWYQQILGQGPKLLIQFQNNGVVDDSQLPKDRFSAERLKGVDSTLKIQPAKLEDSAVYLCASSLAAGGPNEQFFGPGTRLTVL.

This clone was seen just once. The chain joins TRBV5-6 to TRBJ2-3, with D perhaps matching TRBD1 (5 bases). This CDR3 contains 16 residues. CDR1 is SGHDT, CDR2 YYEEEE, per germline. Trimming cost V 7 bases and J 5 bases, with 23 bases left between them. The CDR3 nucleotides read TGTGCCAGCTCCTCCGAAAGGGCAGGGAACTTAGATACGCAGTATTTT. Translated: CASSSERAGNLDTQYF. Supplemented by reference TRBV5-6 and TRBJ2-3, the full variable domain reads DAGVTQSPTHLIKTRGQQVTLRCSPKSGHDTVSWYQQALGQGPQFIFQYYEEEERQRGNFPDRFSGHQFPNYSSELNVNALLLGDSALYLCASSSERAGNLDTQYFGPGTRLTVL.

V usage is TRBV9 and J usage is TRBJ1-2; 7 bases align to TRBD1. The CDR3 has 14 amino acids. The germline CDR1 and CDR2 sequences are SGDLS and YYNGEE. Trimming at V came to 2 bases and at J to 7 bases, leaving 8 bases not matched to a gene. The CDR3 DNA sequence: TGTGCCAGCAGCGTGACAGGGACAGCTCGTGGCTACACCTTC. Translation: CASSVTGTARGYTF.

The V and J genes are TRBV7-2 and TRBJ2-5; a possible D gene is TRBD2 (6 bases). CDR1 SGHTA and CDR2 FQGNSA come from the germline V gene. This CDR3 comprises 15 residues. V lost 5 bases and J lost 7, with 20 bases in between. The CDR3 nucleotides are TGTGCCAGCAGCCCCAGCGGGTTTACCCATGGGACCCAGTACTTC. Its translation: CASSPSGFTHGTQYF.

This clone was detected once. The CDR3 loop is CASSFMGTSGRHEQFF. In nucleotides, the CDR3 is TGCGCCAGCAGCTTTATGGGGACTAGCGGGAGACATGAGCAGTTCTTC. This rearrangement joins TRBV5-1 to TRBJ2-1; 14 bases line up with TRBD2. From germline, CDR1 is SGHRS and CDR2 YFSETQ. This CDR3 has 16 residues. V lost 2 bases, J lost 8 bases, and 6 bases stayed unmatched. Full variable domain (missing parts from reference TRBV5-1 and TRBJ2-1): KAGVTQTPRYLIKTRGQQVTLSCSPISGHRSVSWYQQTPGQGLQFLFEYFSETQRNKGNFPGRFSGRQFSNSRSEMNVSTLELGDSALYLCASSFMGTSGRHEQFFGPGTRLTVL.